This T cell receptor (beta chain) comes out of a study of blood T cell repertoires in COVID-19. Study as a whole: Whether acute or convalescent, the COVID-19 samples came from the United States, Italy and Spain. Sources were T cells, B-cell-depleted T cells, or PBMCs; the material itself was cDNA or gDNA.

CDR3 length: 15 amino acids. V shed 4 bases and J 5 bases; nucleotides not matched to a gene: 8. Germline V gene data show CDR1 as SGHRS and CDR2 as YFSETQ. Study processing details: Estimation of nucleated cell counts was performed using reference gene primer amplification. TCRdb keeps only in-frame clones here, not all; method: immunoSEQ multiplex PCR. Clonal size and the V and J genes are those of that table, whereas D and trimming came from the DNA. The data hold 120,000 to 150,000 clones, with 88% observed a single time. This chain uses TRBV5-1 with TRBJ2-5; TRBD1 agrees at 10 bases. Sequencing was performed on peripheral blood. This TCR was sampled from a human donor in a cohort sampled during active COVID-19. CDR3 loop: CASSDRQGARETQYF. The CDR3 coding sequence is TGCGCCAGCAGCGATAGACAGGGGGCAAGGGAGACCCAGTACTTC.